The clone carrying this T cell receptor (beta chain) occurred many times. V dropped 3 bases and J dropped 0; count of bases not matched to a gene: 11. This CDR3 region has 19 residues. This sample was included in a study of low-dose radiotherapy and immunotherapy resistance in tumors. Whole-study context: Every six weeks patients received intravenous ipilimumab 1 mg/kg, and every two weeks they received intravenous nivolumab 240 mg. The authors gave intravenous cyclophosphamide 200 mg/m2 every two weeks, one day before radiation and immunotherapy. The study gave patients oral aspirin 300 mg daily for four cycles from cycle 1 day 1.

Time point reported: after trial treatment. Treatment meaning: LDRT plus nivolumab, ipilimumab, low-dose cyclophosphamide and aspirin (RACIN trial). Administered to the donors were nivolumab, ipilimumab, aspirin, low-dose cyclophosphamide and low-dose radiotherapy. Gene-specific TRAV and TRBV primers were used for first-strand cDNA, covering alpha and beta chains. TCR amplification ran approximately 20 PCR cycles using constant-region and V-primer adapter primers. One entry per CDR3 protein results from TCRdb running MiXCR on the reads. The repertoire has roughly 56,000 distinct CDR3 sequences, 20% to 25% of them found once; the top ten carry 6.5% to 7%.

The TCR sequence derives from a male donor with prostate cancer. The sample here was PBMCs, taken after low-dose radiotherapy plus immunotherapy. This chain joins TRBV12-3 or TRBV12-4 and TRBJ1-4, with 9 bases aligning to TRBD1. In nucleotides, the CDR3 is TGTGCCAGCAGTTTTGTCTTCGGGACAGGGTCTTCAACTAATGAAAAACTGTTTTTT. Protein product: CASSFVFGTGSSTNEKLFF.